By share, the clone carrying this T cell receptor delta chain counts as medium-sized. TCRdb re-called the reads using CATT. This sample has roughly 3,400 delta-chain clones, with 1.3% found just once. The data were taken from a study of gamma-delta chains in newborns, infants, children. With V trimmed by 2 bases and J by 1 base, 10 bases remained unmatched. Per germline, CDR1 TVYSNPD and CDR2 GDNSRS (reference sequence). The CDR3 has 17 residues. The rearrangement links TRDV3 to TRDJ2; TRDD3 aligns across 10 bases. The source material was blood. The clonotype comes from a child who was a newborn, infant or young child, either healthy, febrile or measles-vaccinated (not recorded which). This CDR3 reads CAFGWGILRVLTAQLFF. Here the CDR3 DNA reads TGTGCCTTTGGGTGGGGGATACTTAGAGTTTTGACAGCACAACTCTTCTTT.